Shown below are 18 T cell receptor beta chains from a single sample sequenced in a study of T-cell memory formation after mild COVID-19. One entry per CDR3 protein results from TCRdb running MiXCR on the 5' RACE reads. The sample consists of under 300,000 distinct CDR3 sequences, around 16% of them appearing once. Sample: PBMCs or a T cell subset sorted from them (not recorded which). These receptors were taken from a young man who had mild COVID-19 (a few samples of this study predate the infection). Cell type and time point are not known.

At least ten counts were recorded for this clonotype. The chain is built from TRBV20-1 and TRBJ1-5; D may be TRBD1 (5 bases). V was pared by 1 base and J by 2 bases, with 18 bases between. This CDR3 has 17 amino acids. Germline CDR1 and CDR2: DFQATT and SNEGSKA (reference sequence). CDR3 protein: CSARVGHAPYGNQPQHF. The CDR3 bases are TGCAGTGCTAGAGTCGGACACGCACCCTATGGCAATCAGCCCCAGCATTTT.

This clonotype has a handful of counts. The chain recombines TRBV5-1 with TRBJ2-1; TRBD1 matches at 8 bases. The CDR3 covers 16 residues. V lost 5 bases, J lost 0 bases, and 7 bases stayed unmatched. CDR1 and CDR2 from the germline V gene are SGHRS and YFSETQ. The CDR3 here is CASRPGTGSSYNEQFF. The CDR3 region has the DNA TGCGCCAGCAGACCCGGGACAGGAAGCTCCTACAATGAGCAGTTCTTC.

Only a few counts were recorded for this clonotype. The rearrangement uses TRBV12-3 or TRBV12-4 and TRBJ2-5; 12 nucleotides match TRBD1. This CDR3 spans 15 amino acids. After removal of 3 bases from V and 8 bases from J, the junction contained 7 bases not matched to a gene. CDR3 residues: CASSFGTGGHVTQYF. DNA for the CDR3: TGTGCCAGCAGTTTCGGGACAGGGGGCCATGTAACCCAGTACTTC.

The chain employs TRBV20-1 and TRBJ1-1; 9 positions match TRBD1. Trimming at V came to 3 bases and at J to 4 bases, leaving 3 bases not matched to a gene. The CDR3 has 13 amino acids. Germline CDR1 reads DFQATT; CDR2 reads SNEGSKA (reference sequence). CDR3 sequence reads: CSASRDRATEAFF. The DNA for the CDR3 is TGCAGTGCTAGCCGGGACAGGGCCACTGAAGCTTTCTTT.

The V gene is TRBV27, the J gene TRBJ2-7, with D maybe TRBD2 (7 bases). Germline-derived CDR1 and CDR2 are MNHEY and SMNVEV (reference sequence). The CDR3 runs 18 residues. Trimming shortened V by 0 bases and J by 4 bases, and 22 bases separated the two germline ends. The CDR3 DNA sequence: TGTGCCAGCAGTTTATCTAAGGGTGGCGGGGGCTTACAGTACGAGCAGTACTTC. It encodes CASSLSKGGGGLQYEQYF.

This clonotype was seen a few times. The V and J genes are TRBV5-1 and TRBJ2-3; TRBD2 matches at 9 bases. The CDR3 has 15 residues. V shed 0 bases, J shed 4 bases, and the junction held 3 bases outside the gene matches. Germline CDR1 SGHRS, CDR2 YFSETQ. The CDR3 reads CASSLATSGSDTQYF. The CDR3 nucleotides read TGCGCCAGCAGCTTGGCCACTAGCGGGTCAGATACGCAGTATTTT.

This clonotype was seen more than once but under ten times. The CDR3 DNA reads TGTGCCAGCAAAGGGACAGCCTCTGGAAACACCATATATTTT. Translating it yields CASKGTASGNTIYF. The chain employs TRBV27 and TRBJ1-3, with 7 bases identical to TRBD1. Germline V gene sequence: CDR1 MNHEY, CDR2 SMNVEV (reference sequence). The CDR3 has 14 residues. The trim removed 7 bases at V and 0 bases at J, leaving 3 bases unmatched.

This clonotype was detected a few times. CDR3 protein: CASSQGAGMNTEAFF. CDR3 bases: TGTGCCAGCAGCCAAGGGGCAGGCATGAACACTGAAGCTTTCTTT. The gene calls are TRBV3-1 and TRBJ1-1; D gene unclear. Germline lookup yields CDR1 LGHDT and CDR2 YNNKEL (reference sequence). The CDR3 runs 15 residues. V gave up 1 base and J gave up 0 bases, with 9 bases separating them.

V gene TRBV6-2 or TRBV6-3 combines with J gene TRBJ1-1; D might be TRBD1 (5 bases). The V end was cut by 8 bases, the J end by 4 bases, with 11 bases between. The CDR3 totals 12 residues. The germline gives CDR1 MNHEY, CDR2 SVGEGT. CDR3 bases: TGTGCCAGCGAGGGGTTAGTCACTGAAGCTTTCTTT. This codes for CASEGLVTEAFF.

The chain carries TRBV6-5 and TRBJ1-2; 7 nucleotides agree with TRBD1. The V gene's germline CDR1 is MNHEY and CDR2 SVGAGI. The V gene end was trimmed by 6 bases and the J gene end by 4 bases; junction bases not matched to a gene: 11. The CDR3 spans 15 residues. The CDR3 protein is CASSRPSTGSYGYTF. The CDR3 nucleotides are TGTGCCAGCAGCCGCCCCTCGACAGGGAGCTATGGCTACACCTTC.

This clonotype was detected only a few times. The rearrangement joins TRBV28 to TRBJ2-7; D unclear. With 6 bases removed from V and 4 bases from J, the gap between germline ends came to 13 bases. Germline CDR1 MDHEN, CDR2 SYDVKM. The CDR3 consists of 13 residues. As DNA, the CDR3 is TGTGCCAGCAGCTTACTCCCGGGTTACGAGCAGTACTTC. Encoded protein: CASSLLPGYEQYF.

The chain joins TRBV7-2 to TRBJ2-7; 7 bases are shared with TRBD1. Trimming cost V 4 bases and J 7 bases; bases outside gene matches: 13. Per the germline V gene, CDR1 is SGHTA and CDR2 is FQGNSA. CDR3 length: 15 amino acids. CDR3 nucleotide sequence: TGTGCCAGCAGCTCCAGGGGGTTCGGATCAGGGGAGCAGTACGTC. This gives the protein CASSSRGFGSGEQYV.

In its sample, this clonotype was seen a few times. The chain uses TRBV6-5 and TRBJ2-3; 9 bases fit TRBD2. The CDR3 runs 18 residues. Germline CDR1 reads MNHEY; CDR2 reads SVGAGI. Losses at the gene ends were 6 bases for V and 4 bases for J; bases not matched to a gene: 17. The CDR3 loop is CASSLRKAGGDRADTQYF. CDR3 nucleotide sequence: TGTGCCAGCAGCCTCCGCAAGGCGGGGGGGGATCGCGCAGATACGCAGTATTTT.

The genes are TRBV5-4 and TRBJ2-1; a weak D match, TRBD2 (7 bases). Germline values: CDR1 SGHNT, CDR2 YYREEE (reference sequence). Trimming took off 0 bases at V and 7 bases at J, with 14 bases between the two ends. The CDR3 has 15 residues. The CDR3 nucleotides read TGTGCCAGCAGCTTGGAGGCGGGGGCCTGGAATGAGCAGTTCTTC. This sequence encodes CASSLEAGAWNEQFF.

The chain is built from TRBV10-3 and TRBJ1-2, with 10 nucleotides matching TRBD1. The length of the CDR3 is 15 residues. J gave up 7 bases and V 0 bases, and 5 bases lay outside the gene matches. Germline-derived CDR1 and CDR2 are ENHRY and SYGVKD. The CDR3 nucleotides read TGTGCCATCAGTGAGTCGACGACAGGGGGCGGTGGCTACACCTTC. It yields the protein CAISESTTGGGGYTF.

This clonotype has a count of ten or more. V and J are TRBV7-8 and TRBJ2-1; D gene ambiguous. Germline CDR1 reads SGHVS; CDR2 reads FQNEAQ. The V end lost 4 bases, the J end lost 6 bases, and 10 bases lay between the germline ends. The CDR3 is made up of 13 amino acids. The CDR3 sequence is CASSSMNSNEQFF. The CDR3 nucleotides read TGTGCCAGCAGCTCCATGAACAGCAATGAGCAGTTCTTC.

This clonotype was seen only a few times. This sequence joins TRBV20-1 and TRBJ1-4; no firm D call. V was trimmed by 3 bases and J by 7 bases, leaving 12 bases between them. This CDR3 has 13 residues. CDR1 and CDR2 from the germline V gene are DFQATT and SNEGSKA (reference sequence). CDR3 DNA: TGCAGTGCTAGTGGAGGCGCTGGTGAAAAACTGTTTTTT. It is translated as CSASGGAGEKLFF.

This clonotype was observed a few times. The genes are TRBV12-3 or TRBV12-4 and TRBJ1-5; unclear D gene. V shed 4 bases and J shed 7 bases, with 8 bases lying between them. This CDR3 region has 12 residues. This chain's CDR3 is CASSWGQQPQHF. The DNA for the CDR3 is TGTGCCAGCAGTTGGGGTCAACAGCCCCAGCATTTT.